This TCR beta chain emerged from a study of PD-1 blockade in classical Hodgkin lymphoma. Time point given: newly diagnosed, previously untreated cHL patient sample. Using immunoSEQ multiplex PCR, the repertoire was profiled, and TCRdb retains in-frame clones only, with some absent. The data hold over 15,000 clones, with around 90% observed a single time. This clone was detected only once. Sequenced material: peripheral blood mononuclear cells (PBMCs). The TCR was taken from a human donor with classical Hodgkin lymphoma.

CDR3 DNA: TGTGCCATCAGTGAGTTGGGGTTGGGCAATCAGCCCCAGCATTTT. This sequence encodes CAISELGLGNQPQHF. The genes are TRBV10-3 and TRBJ1-5; D is unclear. CDR3 size: 15 residues. The V gene lost 1 base and the J gene lost 2 bases, with 9 bases spanning the gap. Germline V gene data show CDR1 as ENHRY and CDR2 as SYGVKD.